These 24 T cell receptor beta chains share one sample of origin, sequenced in a study of cytomegalovirus exposure and HLA in healthy donors. The primer mix had 60 Vbeta and 13 Jbeta primers. TCRdb's copy holds only in-frame clones and misses some; the assay was immunoSEQ multiplex PCR. The data hold about 200,000 clones, with approximately 86% observed a single time. The sample taken for sequencing was PBMCs. The receptors shown here come from a woman in her 30s in good health and CMV-seronegative.

This chain uses TRBV27 with TRBJ1-5; 10 bases align to TRBD1. Per the germline V gene, CDR1 is MNHEY and CDR2 is SMNVEV (reference sequence). V shed 5 bases and J 5 bases; nucleotides not matched to a gene: 12. The CDR3 is 17 amino acids. Here the CDR3 reads CASSHSIGTGVDQPQHF. The DNA for the CDR3 is TGTGCCAGCAGTCACTCAATTGGGACAGGGGTCGATCAGCCCCAGCATTTT.

The V and J genes are TRBV7-2 and TRBJ2-7; the match to TRBD1 covers 9 bases. Germline-derived CDR1 and CDR2 are SGHTA and FQGNSA. The CDR3 covers 16 residues. Trimming removed 2 bases from V and 4 bases from J; junction bases left unmatched: 9. CDR3: CASSLIPGQGFYEQYF. CDR3 DNA: TGTGCCAGCAGCTTAATTCCGGGACAGGGATTTTACGAGCAGTACTTC.

This rearrangement joins TRBV5-4 to TRBJ2-1; 9 positions agree with TRBD1. CDR1 and CDR2 (germline): SGHNT, YYREEE (reference sequence). V was pared by 4 bases and J by 8 bases, with 10 bases of the junction left unmatched. This CDR3 is 15 amino acids long. DNA for the CDR3: TGTGCCAGCAGCCCTGGAGGGACAGGGTATCATGAGCAGTTCTTC. As protein: CASSPGGTGYHEQFF.

The chain joins TRBV28 to TRBJ2-5; 7 bases agree with TRBD2. The germline V gene encodes CDR1 MDHEN and CDR2 SYDVKM. The CDR3 loop spans 15 amino acids. Losses at the gene ends were 3 bases for V and 5 bases for J; bases not matched to a gene: 9. CDR3 region: CASSFLVAGVETQYF. The DNA of the CDR3 is TGTGCCAGCAGTTTTCTAGTCGCGGGGGTGGAGACCCAGTACTTC.

V usage is TRBV4-2 and J usage is TRBJ1-4; a possible D gene is TRBD1 (6 bases). Germline-derived CDR1 and CDR2 are LGHNA and YNFKEQ. Trimming removed 0 bases at V and 7 bases at J, with 21 bases between. The CDR3 runs 18 residues. The CDR3 sequence: CASSQDWARGTTGEKLFF. The CDR3 DNA sequence: TGTGCCAGCAGCCAAGATTGGGCCAGGGGAACCACGGGTGAAAAACTGTTTTTT.

The chain uses TRBV2 and TRBJ2-3, with no clear D. V lost 1 base to trimming and J lost 2 bases, with 7 bases between them. The CDR3 has 14 amino acids. Per the germline V gene, CDR1 is SNHLY and CDR2 is FYNNEI. The CDR3 is CASSEERYTDTQYF. Written as DNA, the CDR3 is TGTGCCAGCAGTGAAGAACGGTACACAGATACGCAGTATTTT.

V is TRBV16 and J is TRBJ2-1; possibly TRBD2 for D (5 bases). V lost 1 base to trimming and J lost 9 bases, with 10 bases between them. CDR3 size: 13 residues. Germline assignment: CDR1 KGHSY and CDR2 FQNENV. CDR3 DNA: TGTGCCAGCAGCCAATGGATGGGGAGTGAGCAGTTCTTC. It is translated as CASSQWMGSEQFF.

The V call is TRBV28, the J call TRBJ2-7, with TRBD1 identical over 9 bases. V trimming: 3 bases; J trimming: 2 bases; junction bases outside the gene matches: 5. Germline-derived CDR1 and CDR2 are MDHEN and SYDVKM. The CDR3 loop spans 15 amino acids. The CDR3 sequence: CASSFGQGSTYEQYF. The DNA of the CDR3 is TGTGCCAGCAGTTTCGGACAGGGGTCTACCTACGAGCAGTACTTC.

This clone appeared a single time. V is TRBV7-8 and J is TRBJ2-5; TRBD2 agrees at 7 bases. V lost 7 bases, J lost 5 bases, and 10 bases stayed unmatched. This CDR3 has 14 residues. Germline CDR1 and CDR2: SGHVS and FQNEAQ. The CDR3 reads CASTPGRVGETQYF. The CDR3 DNA is TGTGCCAGCACCCCAGGGAGGGTAGGGGAGACCCAGTACTTC.

This chain uses TRBV28 with TRBJ2-1, with D possibly matching TRBD1 (5 bases). V dropped 6 bases and J dropped 4 bases, with 16 bases sitting between them. Germline CDR1 reads MDHEN; CDR2 reads SYDVKM. CDR3 size: 15 residues. CDR3: CASRIDREPYNEQFF. DNA for the CDR3: TGTGCCAGCAGGATTGACAGAGAACCTTACAATGAGCAGTTCTTC.

V and J are TRBV29-1 and TRBJ2-1; TRBD1 might be the D (5 bases). Germline V gene sequence: CDR1 SQVTM, CDR2 ANQGSEA. The V gene lost 7 bases and the J gene lost 9 bases, with 10 bases spanning the gap. The CDR3 has 10 amino acids. In DNA, the CDR3 is TGCAGCGCAGCAGGGATTGAGCAGTTCTTC. Translating it yields CSAAGIEQFF.

This chain joins TRBV6-1 and TRBJ1-1, with D uncertain. CDR3 length equals 15 residues. V was pared by 6 bases and J by 1 base, with 15 bases between. The germline V gene has CDR1 MNHNS and CDR2 SASEGT. This CDR3 is CASSPFSRGNTEAFF. The CDR3 DNA follows: TGTGCCAGCAGCCCCTTTAGCCGGGGGAACACTGAAGCTTTCTTT.

V is TRBV2 and J is TRBJ1-1, with D unclear. Trimming shortened V by 7 bases and J by 0 bases, and 9 bases separated the two germline ends. The CDR3 spans 13 residues. Germline V gene lookup returns CDR1 SNHLY and CDR2 FYNNEI. For the CDR3, the DNA is TGTGCCAGCATTGAGGGCTTGAACACTGAAGCTTTCTTT. Its protein product is CASIEGLNTEAFF.

V is TRBV6-5 and J is TRBJ1-1; 7 bases agree with TRBD1. Trimming at V came to 4 bases and at J to 1 base, leaving 6 bases not matched to a gene. In germline, CDR1 is MNHEY, CDR2 SVGAGI. The CDR3 contains 15 residues. The CDR3 loop reads CASSSRDRQNTEAFF. As DNA, the CDR3 is TGTGCCAGCAGTTCACGGGACAGACAGAACACTGAAGCTTTCTTT.

This clone was detected once. The rearrangement joins TRBV4-2 to TRBJ1-5; D call uncertain. Trimming took off 1 base at V and 7 bases at J, with 14 bases between the two ends. This CDR3 is built from 15 residues. CDR1 is LGHNA and CDR2 is YNFKEQ in the germline V gene. The DNA of the CDR3 is TGTGCCAGCAGCCAAGTAGACGGGGAAGGGCAGCCCCAGCATTTT. It specifies CASSQVDGEGQPQHF.

V gene TRBV29-1 combines with J gene TRBJ1-2, with a possible D match to TRBD1 (6 bases). The CDR3 length is 16 residues. The V and J ends lost 7 bases and 0 bases respectively, with 21 bases between them. In germline, CDR1 is SQVTM, CDR2 ANQGSEA. The CDR3 DNA reads as TGCAGCGCCCCAACAACAGGGCCCAGTACTAACTATGGCTACACCTTC. Translated: CSAPTTGPSTNYGYTF.

The CDR3 spells CATRAGARTEAFF. CDR3 sequence (DNA): TGTGCCACTAGGGCAGGGGCGAGGACTGAAGCTTTCTTT. The gene calls are TRBV28 and TRBJ1-1, with D perhaps TRBD1 (6 bases). V lost 10 bases and J lost 5, with 17 bases in between. The CDR3 sequence is 13 residues long. Germline V CDR1 and CDR2: MDHEN, SYDVKM.

This sequence joins TRBV29-1 and TRBJ2-5; a weak D match, TRBD1 (5 bases). CDR1 is SQVTM, CDR2 ANQGSEA, per germline. This CDR3 is 13 amino acids long. V dropped 1 base and J dropped 4 bases, with 10 bases sitting between them. The CDR3 sequence is CSVEGTRAETQYF. CDR3 nucleotides: TGCAGCGTTGAAGGGACCAGGGCAGAGACCCAGTACTTC.

This clone was seen more than once but under ten times. The rearrangement links TRBV7-2 to TRBJ2-5; perhaps TRBD2 as D (6 bases). V lost 0 bases and J 2 bases, leaving 10 bases between the germline ends. The CDR3 is 15 amino acids. Germline values: CDR1 SGHTA, CDR2 FQGNSA. The DNA for the CDR3 is TGTGCCAGCAGCTTAGCCGCTAGCGATCAAGAGACCCAGTACTTC. Translated: CASSLAASDQETQYF.

The V call is TRBV2, the J call TRBJ2-1; 12 bases match TRBD2. The CDR3 is 17 residues long. The germline V gene encodes CDR1 SNHLY and CDR2 FYNNEI. V shed 7 bases, J shed 4 bases, and the junction held 11 bases outside the gene matches. The CDR3 DNA reads TGTGCCAGCACCTTGTTACTAGCGGGAGGTACGTACAATGAGCAGTTCTTC. It translates to CASTLLLAGGTYNEQFF.

The rearrangement joins TRBV29-1 to TRBJ1-2, with 7 bases matching TRBD1. The CDR3 runs to 13 residues. The germline gives CDR1 SQVTM, CDR2 ANQGSEA. The trim removed 6 bases at V and 8 bases at J, leaving 12 bases unmatched. In DNA form, the CDR3 reads TGCAGCGTACAACAGGGGCTCGGGTCAGGCTACACCTTC. It is translated as CSVQQGLGSGYTF. The full variable domain, completed using reference TRBV29-1 and TRBJ1-2, is SAVISQKPSRDICQRGTSLTIQCQVDSQVTMMFWYRQQPGQSLTLIATANQGSEATYESGFVIDKFPISRPNLTFSTLTVSNMSPEDSSIYLCSVQQGLGSGYTFGSGTRLTVV.

The V gene is TRBV10-3, the J gene TRBJ2-7; the match to TRBD2 covers 10 bases. Germline V gene sequence: CDR1 ENHRY, CDR2 SYGVKD. The CDR3 has 15 amino acids. After removal of 6 bases from V and 2 bases from J, the junction contained 7 bases not matched to a gene. CDR3 DNA sequence: TGTGCCATCAGGGAGGGACTAGCGCTTACCTACGAGCAGTACTTC. Protein: CAIREGLALTYEQYF.

The chain uses TRBV5-1 and TRBJ2-3, with D perhaps TRBD1 (5 bases). The CDR3 runs to 15 residues. Germline V gene lookup returns CDR1 SGHRS and CDR2 YFSETQ. V was pared by 4 bases and J by 0 bases, with 12 bases between. The CDR3 DNA reads as TGCGCCAGCAGCCCGTCGACAGAGAGCACAGATACGCAGTATTTT. This translates into CASSPSTESTDTQYF.

Turning to this clone: Other DNA sequences in the sample encode the same CDR3. The V gene is TRBV7-2, the J gene TRBJ1-5, with D uncertain. Germline V gene data show CDR1 as SGHTA and CDR2 as FQGNSA. Trimming removed 1 base from V and 2 bases from J, with 9 bases in between. The CDR3 spans 15 residues. The CDR3 loop is CASSLDRGGNQPQHF. The CDR3 DNA reads TGTGCCAGCAGCTTAGACCGCGGGGGCAATCAGCCCCAGCATTTT. Filled out from reference TRBV7-2 and TRBJ1-5, the complete variable domain reads GAGVSQSPSNKVTEKGKDVELRCDPISGHTALYWYRQSLGQGLEFLIYFQGNSAPDKSGLPSDRFSAERTGGSVSTLTIQRTQQEDSAVYLCASSLDRGGNQPQHFGDGTRLSIL.